Below, 24 T cell receptor beta chains from the same sample are listed, as sequenced in a study of T-cell reconstitution after alpha-beta-depleted transplantation in children. The TCRbeta library incorporated unique molecular identifiers. TCRdb used MiXCR to reprocess the PCR reads, holding one entry per CDR3 protein. The table records around 700,000 distinct CDR3 sequences, approximately 14% of them present only once. The specimen was PBMCs, collected before TCRalphabeta/CD19-depleted stem cell transplant. These receptors came from a girl aged 2-9 years with congenital amegakaryocytic thrombocytopenia, due to receive a stem cell transplant.

This clonotype was recorded many times. The chain couples TRBV29-1 to TRBJ2-7; no clear D gene. Between the trimmed V and J ends, which lost 6 bases and 3 bases, there was a span of 12 bases. CDR3 size: 12 residues. Germline V gene data show CDR1 as SQVTM and CDR2 as ANQGSEA. This chain's CDR3 is CSVKTPNYEQYF. The CDR3 DNA follows: TGCAGCGTGAAGACACCGAACTACGAGCAGTACTTC.

This clonotype occurred many times. The chain couples TRBV12-3 or TRBV12-4 to TRBJ2-7; tentative D call: TRBD2 (6 bases). Trimming removed 1 base from V and 3 bases from J, with 10 bases in between. CDR3 length equals 14 residues. CDR3 bases: TGTGCCAGCAGTTTAGGTGGAGGGCTCTACGAGCAGTACTTC. This codes for CASSLGGGLYEQYF.

This clonotype was found a few times. This chain joins TRBV4-1 and TRBJ2-7, with a tentative D call TRBD1 (6 bases). V was trimmed by 0 bases and J by 0 bases, leaving 15 bases between them. Germline CDR1 MGHRA, CDR2 YSYEKL. This CDR3 region has 17 residues. CDR3: CASSQDVIGTSSYEQYF. DNA for the CDR3: TGCGCCAGCAGCCAAGACGTAATCGGGACATCCTCCTACGAGCAGTACTTC.

This clonotype was detected only a few times. The V gene is TRBV7-9, the J gene TRBJ2-1; TRBD2 matches at 9 bases. Germline-derived CDR1 and CDR2 are SEHNR and FQNEAQ (reference sequence). The CDR3 consists of 14 residues. The J segment lost 8 bases and the V segment lost 9 bases, leaving 11 bases of the junction unmatched. CDR3 loop: CASVGGRAWDEQFF. CDR3 DNA: TGTGCCAGTGTGGGCGGGAGGGCCTGGGATGAGCAGTTCTTC. The variable domain in full, completed from reference TRBV7-9 and TRBJ2-1, reads DTGVSQNPRHKITKRGQNVTFRCDPISEHNRLYWYRQTLGQGPEFLTYFQNEAQLEKSRLLSDRFSAERPKGSFSTLEIQRTEQGDSAMYLCASVGGRAWDEQFFGPGTRLTVL.

This clonotype was observed at least ten times. This rearrangement joins TRBV5-5 to TRBJ2-1, with 13 nucleotides matching TRBD2. The germline V gene encodes CDR1 SGHKS and CDR2 YYEKEE (reference sequence). This CDR3 comprises 16 residues. V was pared by 4 bases and J by 2 bases, with 3 bases of the junction left unmatched. In nucleotides, the CDR3 is TGTGCCAGCAGCCACGGACTAGCGGGGGCCTACAATGAGCAGTTCTTC. It translates to CASSHGLAGAYNEQFF.

The sample holds many counts of this clonotype. Sequence at one end of the junction differs from germline and may be a read error. The chain couples TRBV5-1 to TRBJ2-7, with D maybe TRBD1 (6 bases). CDR1 and CDR2 from the germline V gene are SGHRS and YFSETQ. The CDR3 totals 12 residues. CDR3 sequence: CASSLTGIEQYF. The CDR3 DNA is TGTGCCAGCAGCTTGACAGGCATCGAGCAGTACTTC.

This clonotype was seen only a few times. The chain combines TRBV20-1 with TRBJ2-7; TRBD2 matches at 11 bases. Germline CDR1 is DFQATT and CDR2 is SNEGSKA (reference sequence). This CDR3 comprises 16 residues. V was pared by 4 bases and J by 7 bases, with 15 bases of the junction left unmatched. Here the CDR3 reads CSATGASGRHSWEQYF. CDR3 coding DNA: TGCAGTGCTACCGGGGCTAGCGGGAGGCACTCCTGGGAGCAGTACTTC.

There are many counts of this clonotype. The CDR3, as DNA: TGCAGCGTTGAAGAACCAGACTACAATGAGCAGTTCTTC. Amino acids: CSVEEPDYNEQFF. The gene calls are TRBV29-1 and TRBJ2-1, with D uncertain. Germline V gives CDR1 SQVTM, CDR2 ANQGSEA. This CDR3 has 13 residues. V shed 0 bases and J shed 3 bases, with 6 bases lying between them.

The CDR3 DNA is TGTGCCATCAGTTCTGGGACAGCCTCCTTCACAGATACGCAGTATTTT. Amino acids: CAISSGTASFTDTQYF. The V gene is TRBV10-3, the J gene TRBJ2-3, with TRBD1 matching over 7 bases. Unmatched junction bases numbered 10, after V lost 5 bases and J lost 2 bases. Germline V gene lookup returns CDR1 ENHRY and CDR2 SYGVKD. The CDR3 runs to 16 residues.

V and J are TRBV30 and TRBJ2-1; D gene uncertain. Germline values: CDR1 GTSNPN, CDR2 SVGIG (reference sequence). The CDR3 contains 13 residues. The V end was cut by 1 base, the J end by 0 bases, with 4 bases between. As DNA, the CDR3 is TGTGCCTGGAGTGGTGTCTCCTACAATGAGCAGTTCTTC. Its protein product is CAWSGVSYNEQFF.

This clonotype occurred many times. This chain connects TRBV20-1 to TRBJ2-1; 11 bases match TRBD2. J lost 5 bases, V lost 5 bases, and 8 bases had no gene match. This CDR3 has 15 amino acids. Germline V gene lookup returns CDR1 DFQATT and CDR2 SNEGSKA (reference sequence). CDR3 loop: CSARTSGRWDNEQFF. CDR3 coding DNA: TGCAGTGCTCGTACTAGCGGGAGATGGGACAATGAGCAGTTCTTC.

This clonotype came up many times. V usage is TRBV12-3 or TRBV12-4 and J usage is TRBJ2-2, with D perhaps TRBD2 (6 bases). CDR3 length: 17 residues. V was trimmed by 3 bases and J by 7 bases, leaving 21 bases between them. The CDR3 bases are TGTGCCAGCAGTTTCAAGGGCGGGACTCTCTTTTTCGGGGAGCTGTTTTTT. Residues: CASSFKGGTLFFGELFF.

This clonotype has a count of ten or more. The chain joins TRBV5-6 to TRBJ2-3, with D perhaps TRBD1 or TRBD2 (5 bases each). V was clipped by 2 bases and J by 4 bases, with 11 bases between them. The CDR3 covers 14 residues. CDR1 and CDR2 from the germline V gene are SGHDT and YYEEEE. The CDR3 DNA reads as TGTGCCAGCAGCTTATCCGGGGCCTCAGATACGCAGTATTTT. Encoded protein: CASSLSGASDTQYF.

This clonotype was seen a few times. The gene calls are TRBV5-5 and TRBJ2-6, with D uncertain. The germline V and J ends were trimmed by 3 bases and 1 base, with 8 bases remaining between them. The CDR3 contains 15 residues. Germline V CDR1 and CDR2: SGHKS, YYEKEE (reference sequence). CDR3 nucleotide sequence: TGTGCCAGCAGCTGGAGACCTTCTGGGGCCAACGTCCTGACTTTC. It codes for CASSWRPSGANVLTF.

This chain connects TRBV5-1 to TRBJ2-2; TRBD1 is a possible D gene (5 bases). Germline V gene data show CDR1 as SGHRS and CDR2 as YFSETQ. The CDR3 covers 15 residues. V was trimmed by 1 base and J by 6 bases, leaving 13 bases between them. CDR3 protein: CASSLLSGAAGELFF. The CDR3 DNA reads TGCGCCAGCAGCTTGTTGAGTGGGGCGGCCGGGGAGCTGTTTTTT.

The table lists this clonotype with many counts. The genes are TRBV18 and TRBJ2-7; 7 nucleotides agree with TRBD1. Germline assignment: CDR1 KGHSH and CDR2 LQKENI. V lost 3 bases and J lost 5; bases outside the gene matches: 13. This CDR3 spans 16 amino acids. The CDR3 loop reads CASSPGTGTEGDEQYF. The DNA for the CDR3 is TGTGCCAGCTCACCGGGGACCGGGACAGAAGGCGACGAGCAGTACTTC. Using reference TRBV18 and TRBJ2-7 for the parts outside the CDR3, the full variable domain is NAGVMQNPRHLVRRRGQEARLRCSPMKGHSHVYWYRQLPEEGLKFMVYLQKENIIDESGMPKERFSAEFPKEGPSILRIQQVVRGDSAAYFCASSPGTGTEGDEQYFGPGTRLTVT.

In regard to this clonotype: One end of the junction fails to match germline, which may point to a read error. CDR3: CANSLQGRTDTQYF. The DNA of the CDR3 is TGTGCCAACAGCCTACAGGGGCGCACAGATACGCAGTATTTT. The chain has TRBV9 and TRBJ2-3; 7 bases are shared with TRBD1. Germline-derived CDR1 and CDR2 are SGDLS and YYNGEE. This CDR3 region has 14 residues.

This clonotype was picked up many times. The rearrangement joins TRBV2 to TRBJ1-2; D not certain. This CDR3 region has 14 residues. The germline V and J ends were trimmed by 4 bases and 5 bases, with 14 bases remaining between them. Germline assignment: CDR1 SNHLY and CDR2 FYNNEI. Written as DNA, the CDR3 is TGTGCCAGCAGTGCCACGTATTCGGGTTATGGCTACACCTTC. It is translated as CASSATYSGYGYTF.

The V gene is TRBV20-1, the J gene TRBJ2-5; D may be TRBD1 (5 bases). The CDR3 covers 12 residues. Trimming took 5 bases from V and 5 from J, leaving 12 bases between them. Germline-derived CDR1 and CDR2 are DFQATT and SNEGSKA (reference sequence). The CDR3 DNA reads TGCAGTGCTTCGGACATCGGGGAGACCCAGTACTTC. It yields the protein CSASDIGETQYF.

This clonotype showed up just a few times. This chain uses TRBV6-2 or TRBV6-3 with TRBJ2-6; D possibly corresponds to TRBD1 (6 bases). Trimming removed 2 bases from V and 1 base from J, with 30 bases in between. The germline V gene encodes CDR1 MNHEY and CDR2 SVGEGT. The CDR3 is made up of 23 amino acids. This CDR3 reads CASSYGTGLSLKSPRSGANVLTF. Written as DNA, the CDR3 is TGTGCCAGCAGTTACGGCACAGGGCTTAGTCTAAAGTCACCCAGATCTGGGGCCAACGTCCTGACTTTC.

This clonotype came up many times. The chain uses TRBV7-2 and TRBJ2-1, with 10 bases that match TRBD2. CDR1 is SGHTA and CDR2 is FQGNSA in the germline V gene. CDR3 length equals 15 residues. The V segment lost 4 bases and the J segment 3 bases; nucleotides outside the gene matches: 3. DNA for the CDR3: TGTGCCAGCAGCTACGGACTAGCGGACTACAATGAGCAGTTCTTC. It yields the protein CASSYGLADYNEQFF.

This clonotype was picked up a small number of times. The V gene is TRBV28, the J gene TRBJ1-4, with a tentative D call TRBD1 (6 bases). Germline values: CDR1 MDHEN, CDR2 SYDVKM. CDR3 length: 17 amino acids. Trimming left V 5 bases short and J 5 bases short, with 21 bases between. The CDR3 coding sequence is TGTGCCAGCAGTATACCCCAGGGGTCAGCGCGGAATGAAAAACTGTTTTTT. Its protein product is CASSIPQGSARNEKLFF. Together with reference TRBV28 and TRBJ1-4, the CDR3 gives the full variable domain: DVKVTQSSRYLVKRTGEKVFLECVQDMDHENMFWYRQDPGLGLRLIYFSYDVKMKEKGDIPEGYSVSREKKERFSLILESASTNQTSMYLCASSIPQGSARNEKLFFGSGTQLSVL.

Ten or more counts support this clonotype. V is TRBV20-1 and J is TRBJ2-3; D is uncertain. V lost 6 bases to trimming and J lost 0 bases, with 10 bases between them. The CDR3 has 13 amino acids. Germline loops: CDR1 DFQATT, CDR2 SNEGSKA (reference sequence). This chain's CDR3 is CSANPGSTDTQYF. In DNA, the CDR3 is TGCAGTGCCAACCCCGGGAGCACAGATACGCAGTATTTT.

This clonotype was seen a few times. This chain connects TRBV5-1 to TRBJ2-2; 8 positions agree with TRBD2. CDR1 SGHRS and CDR2 YFSETQ come from the germline V gene. V was clipped by 2 bases and J by 0 bases; unmatched bases: 12. The CDR3 covers 19 residues. The CDR3: CASSFNLVSGNPNTGELFF. The CDR3 coding sequence is TGCGCCAGCAGCTTTAATCTGGTTAGCGGGAATCCGAACACCGGGGAGCTGTTTTTT.